This TCR beta chain is from a study of regulatory T cells in long-lasting Graves disease. Many counts were recorded for this clonotype. Time point given: newly diagnosed GD, antithyroid drugs for less than 3 months. PBMC RNA served as the TCR library source. Both iRepertoire HTBI primers and Arm-PCR of CDR3 regions were used to build the TCR beta libraries. TCRdb itself ran the multiplex PCR reads through MiXCR, one entry per CDR3 protein. The sample lists about 220,000 distinct CDR3 sequences; roughly a fifth were seen once. The CDR3 contains 15 residues. The ends were cut back, 1 base at V and 6 bases at J, with 13 bases in the middle. The same data also went into a second study, on T cells in Graves' hyperthyroidism and ophthalmopathy. As reported in that work: Diagnoses used clinical symptoms, serum thyroxine and TRAb, thyroid ultrasound and orbital computed tomography. HTBI primers were employed in a first-round RT-PCR of the TCR CDR3.

The clonotype was recovered from a woman in her thirties with Graves disease. Sequences were derived from peripheral blood mononuclear cells (PBMCs), sampled at new diagnosis, from a patient treated with antithyroid drugs. The V and J genes are TRBV12-3 or TRBV12-4 and TRBJ2-1, with D tentatively TRBD1 or TRBD2 (6 bases each). The chain's CDR3 is CASSLGGATSNEQFF. CDR3 bases: TGTGCCAGCAGTTTAGGGGGGGCCACCTCCAATGAGCAGTTCTTC.